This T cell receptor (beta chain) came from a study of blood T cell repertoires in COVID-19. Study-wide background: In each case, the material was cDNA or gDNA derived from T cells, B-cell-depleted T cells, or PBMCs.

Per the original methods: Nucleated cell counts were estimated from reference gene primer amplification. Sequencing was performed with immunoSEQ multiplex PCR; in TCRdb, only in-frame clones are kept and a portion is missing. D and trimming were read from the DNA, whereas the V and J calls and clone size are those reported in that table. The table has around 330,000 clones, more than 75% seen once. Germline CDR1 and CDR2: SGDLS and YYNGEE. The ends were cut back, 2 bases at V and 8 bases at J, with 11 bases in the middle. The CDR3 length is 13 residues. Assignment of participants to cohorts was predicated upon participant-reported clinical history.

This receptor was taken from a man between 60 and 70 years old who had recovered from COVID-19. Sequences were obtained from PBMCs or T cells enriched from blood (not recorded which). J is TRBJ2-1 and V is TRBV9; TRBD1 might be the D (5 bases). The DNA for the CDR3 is TGTGCCAGCAGCGTTGGGGAAGGGGATGAGCAGTTCTTC. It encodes CASSVGEGDEQFF.